This T cell receptor (beta chain) is drawn from a study of cytomegalovirus exposure and HLA in healthy donors. TCRdb keeps only in-frame clones here, not all; method: immunoSEQ multiplex PCR. The table shows approximately 150,000 clones, with approximately 90% occurring only once. The CDR3 is made up of 14 amino acids. V lost 7 bases to trimming and J lost 3 bases, with 16 bases between them. Per germline, CDR1 SEHNR and CDR2 FQNEAQ (reference sequence). Sequenced material: PBMCs. The sequence derives from a young man in good health and CMV-seropositive. The chain combines TRBV7-9 with TRBJ2-7, with TRBD1 as a possible D gene (5 bases). CDR3 in amino acids: CASISKDNNYEQYF. In DNA form, the CDR3 reads TGTGCCAGCATCTCTAAGGACAACAACTACGAGCAGTACTTC.